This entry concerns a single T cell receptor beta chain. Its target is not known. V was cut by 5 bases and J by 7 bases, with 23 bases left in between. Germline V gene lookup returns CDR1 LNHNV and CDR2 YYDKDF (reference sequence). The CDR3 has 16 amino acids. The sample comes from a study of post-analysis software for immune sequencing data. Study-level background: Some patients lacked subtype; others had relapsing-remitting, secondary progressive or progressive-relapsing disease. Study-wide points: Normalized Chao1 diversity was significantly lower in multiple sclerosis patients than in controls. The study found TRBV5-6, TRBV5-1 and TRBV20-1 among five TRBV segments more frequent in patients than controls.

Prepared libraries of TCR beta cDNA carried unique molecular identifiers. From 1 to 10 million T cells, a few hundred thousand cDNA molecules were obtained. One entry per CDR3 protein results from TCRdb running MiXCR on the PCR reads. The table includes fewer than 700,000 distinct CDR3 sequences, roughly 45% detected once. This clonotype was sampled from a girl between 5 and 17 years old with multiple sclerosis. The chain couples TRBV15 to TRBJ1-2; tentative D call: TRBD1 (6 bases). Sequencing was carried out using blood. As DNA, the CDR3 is TGTGCCACCAGCCCCAATCCGGGCAGGGGTGATGTTGGCTACACCTTC. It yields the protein CATSPNPGRGDVGYTF.